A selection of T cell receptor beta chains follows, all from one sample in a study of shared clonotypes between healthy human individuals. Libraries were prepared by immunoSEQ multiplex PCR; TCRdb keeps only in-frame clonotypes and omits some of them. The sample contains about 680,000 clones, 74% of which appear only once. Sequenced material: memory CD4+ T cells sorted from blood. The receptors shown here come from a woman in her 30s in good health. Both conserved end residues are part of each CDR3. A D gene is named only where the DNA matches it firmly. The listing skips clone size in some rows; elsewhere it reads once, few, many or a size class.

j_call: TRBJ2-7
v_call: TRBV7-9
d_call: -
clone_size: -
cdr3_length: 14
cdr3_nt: TGTGCCAGCAGCTCCGACCCCCAGGGAAAGGAGCAGTACTTC
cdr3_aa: CASSSDPQGKEQYF

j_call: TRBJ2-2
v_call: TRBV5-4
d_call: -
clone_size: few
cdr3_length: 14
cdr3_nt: TGTGCCAGCAACCGGGACATCGAGGCCGGGGAGCTGTTTTTT
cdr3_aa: CASNRDIEAGELFF

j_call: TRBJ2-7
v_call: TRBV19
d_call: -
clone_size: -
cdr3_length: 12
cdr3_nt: TGTGCCAGTAGTCCTCCCCGGGGACAGCAGTACTTC
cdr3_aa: CASSPPRGQQYF

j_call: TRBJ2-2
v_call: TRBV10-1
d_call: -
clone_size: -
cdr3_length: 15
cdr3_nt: TGCGCCAGCAGCGGGACTGGGACCAACACCGGGGAGCTGTTTTTT
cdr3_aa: CASSGTGTNTGELFF

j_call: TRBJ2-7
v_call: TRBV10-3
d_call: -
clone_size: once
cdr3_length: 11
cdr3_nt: TGTGCCATCAGTGATAATCTGGAGCAGTACTTC
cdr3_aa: CAISDNLEQYF

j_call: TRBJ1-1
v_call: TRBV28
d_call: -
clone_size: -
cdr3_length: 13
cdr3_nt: TGTGCCAGCGAGCCGAGCAAGAACACTGAAGCTTTCTTT
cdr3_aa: CASEPSKNTEAFF

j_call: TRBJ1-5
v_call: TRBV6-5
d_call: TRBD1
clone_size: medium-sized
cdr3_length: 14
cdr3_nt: TGTGCCAGCAGTGACAGGGGGGGCAATCAGCCCCAGCATTTT
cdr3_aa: CASSDRGGNQPQHF

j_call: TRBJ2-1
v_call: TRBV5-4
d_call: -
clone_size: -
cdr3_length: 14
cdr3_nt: TGTGCCAGCAGCTTGCCCTCGGGACCGACAGAGCAGTTCTTC
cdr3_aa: CASSLPSGPTEQFF

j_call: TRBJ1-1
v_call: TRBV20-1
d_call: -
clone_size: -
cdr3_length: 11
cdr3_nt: TGCAGTGCTAGGCGGCAGCATGAAGCTTTCTTT
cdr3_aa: CSARRQHEAFF

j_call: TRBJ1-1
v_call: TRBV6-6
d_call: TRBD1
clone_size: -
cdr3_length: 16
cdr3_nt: TGTGCCAGCAGTCCCCGGGACAGGGGAGGGAACACTGAAGCTTTCTTT
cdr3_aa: CASSPRDRGGNTEAFF

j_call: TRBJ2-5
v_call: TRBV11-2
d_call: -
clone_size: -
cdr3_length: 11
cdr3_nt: TGTGCCAGCAGCCTGTGGGAGACCCAGTACTTC
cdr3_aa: CASSLWETQYF

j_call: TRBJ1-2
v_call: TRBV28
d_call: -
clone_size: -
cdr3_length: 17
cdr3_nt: TGTGCCAGCAGCTTGGGCGCTATTCAGGGGAGGAGTGGCGGCTACACCTTC
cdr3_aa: CASSLGAIQGRSGGYTF

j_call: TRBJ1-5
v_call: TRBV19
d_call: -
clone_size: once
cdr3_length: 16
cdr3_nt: TGTGCCAGTAGTGAGGGGACCTCACGGAGCAATCAGCCCCAGCATTTT
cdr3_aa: CASSEGTSRSNQPQHF

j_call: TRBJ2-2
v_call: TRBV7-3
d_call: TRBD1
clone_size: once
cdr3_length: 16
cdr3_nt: TGTGCCAGCAGCTCCTCCGGGACAGGGTACACCGGGGAGCTGTTTTTT
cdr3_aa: CASSSSGTGYTGELFF

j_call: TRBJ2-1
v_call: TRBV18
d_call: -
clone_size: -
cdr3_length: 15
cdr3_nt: TGTGCCAGCTCACCGTCACCTCCGAAATCGAATGAGCAGTTCTTC
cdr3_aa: CASSPSPPKSNEQFF

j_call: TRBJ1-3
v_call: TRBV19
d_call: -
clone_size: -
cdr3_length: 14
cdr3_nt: TGTGCCAGTAGTGGAGGGGGAGATGAAAACACCATATATTTT
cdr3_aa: CASSGGGDENTIYF

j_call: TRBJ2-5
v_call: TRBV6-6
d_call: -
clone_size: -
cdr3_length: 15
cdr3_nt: TGTGCCAGCAGCCCCCATTCGGCAAACCAAGAGACCCAGTACTTC
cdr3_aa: CASSPHSANQETQYF

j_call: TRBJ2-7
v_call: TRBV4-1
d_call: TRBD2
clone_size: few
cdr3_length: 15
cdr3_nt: TGCGCCAGCAGCCAAACCGGGACTAGAGCCTTCGAGCAGTACTTC
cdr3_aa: CASSQTGTRAFEQYF

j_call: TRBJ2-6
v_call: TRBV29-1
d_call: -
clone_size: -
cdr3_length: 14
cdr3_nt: TGCAGCGTTGAGGGGGGCCCTGGGGCCAACGTCCTGACTTTC
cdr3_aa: CSVEGGPGANVLTF

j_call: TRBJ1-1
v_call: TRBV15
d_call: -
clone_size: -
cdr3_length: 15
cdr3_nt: TGTGCCACCAGCAGGCCCCACGGAGCGTTGTCTGAAGCTTTCTTT
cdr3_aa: CATSRPHGALSEAFF

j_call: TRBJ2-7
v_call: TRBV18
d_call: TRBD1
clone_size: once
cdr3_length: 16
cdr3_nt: TGTGCCAGCTCACCTCCGGGACAGGCCCATGGATACGAGCAGTACTTC
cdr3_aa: CASSPPGQAHGYEQYF

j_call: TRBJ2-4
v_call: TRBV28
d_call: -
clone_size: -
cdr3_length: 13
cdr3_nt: TGTGCCAGCAGAGCCGGGGCCGAAAACATTCAGTACTTC
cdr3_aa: CASRAGAENIQYF

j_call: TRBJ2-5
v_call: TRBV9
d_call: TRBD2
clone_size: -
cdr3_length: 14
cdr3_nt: TGTGCCAGCACCCGTCGGGACTATGGGGAGACCCAGTACTTC
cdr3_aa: CASTRRDYGETQYF

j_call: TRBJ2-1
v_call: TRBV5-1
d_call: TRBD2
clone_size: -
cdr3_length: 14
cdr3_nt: TGCGCCAGCAGCCTAGCCCGGGAGGGCAATGAGCAGTTCTTC
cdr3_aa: CASSLAREGNEQFF

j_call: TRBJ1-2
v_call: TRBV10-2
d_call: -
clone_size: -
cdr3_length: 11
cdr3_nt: TGCGCCAGCAGGGGGGGGCAAGGCTACACCTTC
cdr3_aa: CASRGGQGYTF

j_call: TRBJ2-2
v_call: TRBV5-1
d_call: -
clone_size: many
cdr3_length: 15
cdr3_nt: TGCGCCAGCAGCCCCCGGGACCCTAACACCGGGGAGCTGTTTTTT
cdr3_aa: CASSPRDPNTGELFF

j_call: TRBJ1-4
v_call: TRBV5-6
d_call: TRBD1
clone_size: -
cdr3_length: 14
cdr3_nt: TGTGCCAGCAGCTTGGGACAGGGCACTGAAAAACTGTTTTTT
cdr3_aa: CASSLGQGTEKLFF

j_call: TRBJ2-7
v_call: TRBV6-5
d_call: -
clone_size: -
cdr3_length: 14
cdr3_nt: TGTGCCAGCAGTCTTCTGGACAGATCCTACGAGCAGTACTTC
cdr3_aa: CASSLLDRSYEQYF

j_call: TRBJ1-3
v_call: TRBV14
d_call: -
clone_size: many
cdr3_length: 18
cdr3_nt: TGTGCCAGCAGCCAAGATATTTGGGGGCGCGGTCCTGGAAACACCATATATTTT
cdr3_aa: CASSQDIWGRGPGNTIYF

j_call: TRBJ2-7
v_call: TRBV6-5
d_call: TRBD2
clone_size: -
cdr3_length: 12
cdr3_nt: TGTGCCAGCATCCGGGGGGACTACGAGCAGTACTTC
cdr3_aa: CASIRGDYEQYF

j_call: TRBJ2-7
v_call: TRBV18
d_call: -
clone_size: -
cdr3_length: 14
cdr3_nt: TGTGCCAGCTCACCAGTGGACAGTCACTACGAGCAGTACTTC
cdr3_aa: CASSPVDSHYEQYF

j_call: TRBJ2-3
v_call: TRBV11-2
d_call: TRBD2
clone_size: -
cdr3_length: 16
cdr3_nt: TGTGCCAGCAGCTCAATAGCGGGAGGGTACGCAGATACGCAGTATTTT
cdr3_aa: CASSSIAGGYADTQYF

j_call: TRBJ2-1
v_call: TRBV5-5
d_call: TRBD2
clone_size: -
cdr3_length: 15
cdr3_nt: TGTGCCAGCAGCGGGGGACTAGCGGGAGGCAATGAGCAGTTCTTC
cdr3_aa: CASSGGLAGGNEQFF

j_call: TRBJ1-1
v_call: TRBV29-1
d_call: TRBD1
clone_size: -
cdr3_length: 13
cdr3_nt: TGCAGCGTCAAGGACAGGGATACCACTGAAGCTTTCTTT
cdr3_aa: CSVKDRDTTEAFF

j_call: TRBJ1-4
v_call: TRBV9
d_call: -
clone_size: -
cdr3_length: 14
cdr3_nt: TGTGCCAGCGGGCCAGGGGTGGGTCGCGAAAAACTGTTTTTT
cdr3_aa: CASGPGVGREKLFF

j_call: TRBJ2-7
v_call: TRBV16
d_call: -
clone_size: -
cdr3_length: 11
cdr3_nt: TGTGCCAGCAGCCAATCCCACGAGCAGTACTTC
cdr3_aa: CASSQSHEQYF

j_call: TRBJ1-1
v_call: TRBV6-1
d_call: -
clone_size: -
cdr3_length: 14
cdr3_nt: TGTGCCAGCAGTCCGGGACACAGTACCACTGAAGCTTTCTTT
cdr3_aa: CASSPGHSTTEAFF

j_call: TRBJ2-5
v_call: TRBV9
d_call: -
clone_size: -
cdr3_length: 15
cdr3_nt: TGTGCCAGCAGCGCAAAACAGGGTGTCGAGGAGACCCAGTACTTC
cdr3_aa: CASSAKQGVEETQYF

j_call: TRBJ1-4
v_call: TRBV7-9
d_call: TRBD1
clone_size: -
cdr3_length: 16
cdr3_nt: TGTGCCAGCAGCCGACAGGGTTATACGACTAATGAAAAACTGTTTTTT
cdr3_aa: CASSRQGYTTNEKLFF

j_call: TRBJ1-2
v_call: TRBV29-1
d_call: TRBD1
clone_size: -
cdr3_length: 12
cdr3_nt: TGCAGCGTTGAAGGGACAGGGGAGGGCTACACCTTC
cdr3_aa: CSVEGTGEGYTF

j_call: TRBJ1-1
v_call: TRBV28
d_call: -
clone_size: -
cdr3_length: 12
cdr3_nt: TGTGCCAGCAGTTGGGGTTGGACTGAAGCTTTCTTT
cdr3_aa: CASSWGWTEAFF

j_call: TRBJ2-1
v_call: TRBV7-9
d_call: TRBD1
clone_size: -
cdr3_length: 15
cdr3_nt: TGTGCCAGCAGCCCAGCATGGGACAGGGGCAATGAGCAGTTCTTC
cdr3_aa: CASSPAWDRGNEQFF

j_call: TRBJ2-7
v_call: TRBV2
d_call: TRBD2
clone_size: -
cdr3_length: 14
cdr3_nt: TGTGCCAGCAGAGCAGCTAGCGGGAAGAGCGAGCAGTACTTC
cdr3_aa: CASRAASGKSEQYF

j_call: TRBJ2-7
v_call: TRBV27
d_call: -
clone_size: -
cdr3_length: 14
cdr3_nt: TGTGCCAGCAGTTCGTACCGGGACGGCTACGAGCAGTACTTC
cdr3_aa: CASSSYRDGYEQYF

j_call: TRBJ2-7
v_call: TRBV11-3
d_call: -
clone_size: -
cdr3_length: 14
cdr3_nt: TGTGCCAGCAGCTTCAGCGGCACCTCCTACGAGCAGTACTTC
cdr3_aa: CASSFSGTSYEQYF

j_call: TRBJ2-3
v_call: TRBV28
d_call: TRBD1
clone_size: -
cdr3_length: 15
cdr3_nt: TGTGCCAGCAGTCCAAGACAGGGGGTAGCAGATACGCAGTATTTT
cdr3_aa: CASSPRQGVADTQYF

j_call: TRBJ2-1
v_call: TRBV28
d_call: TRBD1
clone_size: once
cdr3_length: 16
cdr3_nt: TGTGCCAGCAATTCACAGGGGGCGAGGACAGGGAATGAGCAGTTCTTC
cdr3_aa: CASNSQGARTGNEQFF

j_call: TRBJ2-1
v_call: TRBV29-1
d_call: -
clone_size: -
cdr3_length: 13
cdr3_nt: TGCAGCGTTGAGATCTCCAGCTACAATGAGCAGTTCTTC
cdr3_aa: CSVEISSYNEQFF

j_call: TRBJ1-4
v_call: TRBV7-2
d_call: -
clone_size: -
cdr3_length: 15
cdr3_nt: TGTGCCAGCAGCTTATATCGGGGTATTGATGAAAAACTGTTTTTT
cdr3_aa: CASSLYRGIDEKLFF

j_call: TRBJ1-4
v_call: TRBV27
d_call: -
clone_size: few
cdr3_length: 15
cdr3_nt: TGTGCCAGCAGTTCATCGGTCGCGGCTAATGAAAAACTGTTTTTT
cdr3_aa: CASSSSVAANEKLFF

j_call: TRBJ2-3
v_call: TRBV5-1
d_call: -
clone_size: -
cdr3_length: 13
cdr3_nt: TGCGCCAGCCGGGGCGAAGGGGCAGATACGCAGTATTTT
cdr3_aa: CASRGEGADTQYF